Listed here are 14 T cell receptor beta chains from one sample, sequenced in a study of blood T cell repertoires in COVID-19. This table comes from immunoSEQ multiplex PCR, and its TCRdb copy is limited to in-frame clones, with some not included. This repertoire shows some 290,000 clones, 85% to 90% found once; its top ten account for approximately 11%. What was sequenced was peripheral blood. These receptors all come from a woman aged 25 to 39 with COVID-19, enrolled during active disease.

This clone was counted once. V gene TRBV21-1 combines with J gene TRBJ2-7; the tabulated D call, TRBD2, remains unverified against the DNA. TRBV21-1 constitutes a pseudogene. The CDR3 covers 17 residues. CDR3 in amino acids: CASSNHALAGGSYEQYF. The DNA of the CDR3 is TGTGCCAGCAGCAACCACGCACTAGCGGGAGGCTCCTACGAGCAGTACTTC.

The chain carries TRBV6-5 and TRBJ2-7, with TRBD2 matching 10 bases. Germline CDR1 is MNHEY and CDR2 is SVGAGI. V lost 7 bases to trimming and J lost 4 bases; unmatched junction nucleotides: 10. The CDR3 totals 15 residues. The CDR3 spells CASKTSSGRAYEQYF. Written as DNA, the CDR3 is TGTGCCAGCAAAACGTCCAGCGGGAGGGCGTACGAGCAGTACTTC.

The chain has TRBV28 and TRBJ1-3; D unresolved. Trimming pared 3 bases from V and 0 bases from J, leaving 6 bases between. The germline V gene encodes CDR1 MDHEN and CDR2 SYDVKM. The CDR3 contains 14 residues. CDR3 protein: CASSFRISGNTIYF. The CDR3 DNA reads TGTGCCAGCAGTTTCAGGATCTCTGGAAACACCATATATTTT.

The chain joins TRBV25-1 to TRBJ2-2, with D tentatively TRBD2 (6 bases). Germline V gives CDR1 MGHDK, CDR2 SYGVNS. The CDR3 totals 14 residues. V dropped 7 bases and J dropped 6 bases, with 15 bases sitting between them. The DNA for the CDR3 is TGTGCCAGCAATCCGGGACTTGGGGCCGGGGAGCTGTTTTTT. Translating gives CASNPGLGAGELFF.

The chain joins TRBV28 to TRBJ2-1; D possibly corresponds to TRBD1 (6 bases). The CDR3 is made up of 14 amino acids. Germline CDR1 reads MDHEN; CDR2 reads SYDVKM. Trimming stripped 10 bases from V and 5 bases from J, with 18 bases between. CDR3 DNA sequence: TGTGCCACCAAGGAGAGGGGGATCCACAATGAGCAGTTCTTC. Translation: CATKERGIHNEQFF.

The rearrangement joins TRBV6-5 to TRBJ2-1; possible D gene TRBD2, 6 bases. The CDR3 extends over 13 amino acids. Trimming stripped 6 bases from V and 8 bases from J, with 14 bases between. In germline, CDR1 is MNHEY, CDR2 SVGAGI. In nucleotides, the CDR3 is TGTGCCAGCAGGCTGACTAGAAGCGATGAGCAGTTCTTC. It translates to CASRLTRSDEQFF.

The V call is TRBV28, the J call TRBJ2-3; 11 nucleotides line up with TRBD2. This CDR3 has 15 residues. Germline assignment: CDR1 MDHEN and CDR2 SYDVKM. Germline trimming cut 3 bases from V and 3 bases from J; bases unmatched to any gene: 2. CDR3 amino acids: CASSFSGRVTDTQYF. CDR3 nucleotide sequence: TGTGCCAGCAGTTTTAGCGGGAGGGTGACAGATACGCAGTATTTT. Variable domain in full (rest from reference TRBV28 and TRBJ2-3): DVKVTQSSRYLVKRTGEKVFLECVQDMDHENMFWYRQDPGLGLRLIYFSYDVKMKEKGDIPEGYSVSREKKERFSLILESASTNQTSMYLCASSFSGRVTDTQYFGPGTRLTVL.

The chain recombines TRBV5-4 with TRBJ2-1; TRBD2 agrees at 12 bases. Trimming removed 5 bases from V and 0 bases from J; junction bases left unmatched: 9. The CDR3 extends over 18 amino acids. Germline lookup yields CDR1 SGHNT and CDR2 YYREEE (reference sequence). The CDR3 DNA is TGTGCCAGCAGAAGAGGGGCACTAGCGGGAGGCTCCTACAATGAGCAGTTCTTC. It specifies CASRRGALAGGSYNEQFF.

This clone was picked up one time. The V call is TRBV6-5, the J call TRBJ1-1; no clear D gene. Germline CDR1 and CDR2: MNHEY and SVGAGI. The V and J ends lost 6 bases and 7 bases respectively, with 9 bases between them. The CDR3 runs 11 residues. The CDR3 here is CASSVGLEAFF. The CDR3, as DNA: TGTGCCAGCAGCGTGGGCCTTGAAGCTTTCTTT.

V is TRBV3-1 (or the pseudogene TRBV3-2) and J is TRBJ2-7; 9 bases fit TRBD2. V gave up 1 base and J gave up 5 bases; unmatched junction bases: 9. Germline V gene data show CDR1 as LGHDT and CDR2 as YNNKEL (reference sequence). The length of the CDR3 is 16 residues. The CDR3 reads CASSQVGGRVGNEQYF. Written as DNA, the CDR3 is TGTGCCAGCAGCCAAGTTGGCGGGAGGGTAGGAAACGAGCAGTACTTC.

The chain carries TRBV6-5 and TRBJ1-3, with 8 nucleotides matching TRBD1. CDR1 MNHEY and CDR2 SVGAGI come from the germline V gene. V was clipped by 2 bases and J by 1 base; unmatched bases: 4. This CDR3 contains 16 residues. Written as DNA, the CDR3 is TGTGCCAGCAGTTACGGACAGGGTGAATCTGGAAACACCATATATTTT. Its translation is CASSYGQGESGNTIYF.

This chain joins TRBV6-5 and TRBJ2-1, with 11 bases that match TRBD2. Germline trimming cut 6 bases from V and 4 bases from J; bases unmatched to any gene: 5. Per germline, CDR1 MNHEY and CDR2 SVGAGI. CDR3 size: 15 residues. Written as DNA, the CDR3 is TGTGCCAGCAGAAAACTAGCGGGAGTTTACAATGAGCAGTTCTTC. Amino acid sequence: CASRKLAGVYNEQFF.

The rearrangement joins TRBV28 to TRBJ2-3; 7 bases align to TRBD2. Germline CDR1 MDHEN, CDR2 SYDVKM. J gave up 0 bases and V 8 bases, and 2 bases lay outside the gene matches. The CDR3 contains 13 residues. CDR3 protein: CASSSGSTDTQYF. The CDR3 DNA reads TGTGCCAGCTCTAGCGGTAGCACAGATACGCAGTATTTT.

The gene calls are TRBV18 and TRBJ1-4; 7 bases are shared with TRBD1. J gave up 8 bases and V 3 bases, and 12 bases lay outside the gene matches. Per the germline V gene, CDR1 is KGHSH and CDR2 is LQKENI. The CDR3 length is 16 residues. Written as DNA, the CDR3 is TGTGCCAGCTCACCTCGACAGGGACCTGAAGGGGAAAAACTGTTTTTT. Translated, it gives CASSPRQGPEGEKLFF.